This T cell receptor (beta chain) was documented in a study of shared clonotypes between healthy human individuals. Details on this clone: Its antigen is not identified.

This CDR3 region has 18 residues. Germline CDR1 ENHRY, CDR2 SYGVKD. V lost 6 bases to trimming and J lost 4 bases; unmatched junction nucleotides: 19. TCRdb keeps only in-frame clones here, not all; method: immunoSEQ multiplex PCR. The sample records approximately 1.4 million clones, under 99% being singletons. Study results and limitations: Shared across four donors were roughly 5.3% of the naive CD4 clonotypes.

Input material: naive CD4+ T cells sorted from blood. Documented subset: CD45RA+ positively selected. The gene calls are TRBV10-3 and TRBJ2-7; 9 bases agree with TRBD1. This TCR came from a man aged 25-45 years in good health. CDR3 loop: CAIRATGGDGHAGYEQYF. Here the CDR3 DNA reads TGTGCCATCAGGGCTACAGGGGGCGACGGACATGCTGGTTACGAGCAGTACTTC.